Listed here are 22 T cell receptor beta chains from one sample, sequenced in a study of response to subunit inactivated influenza vaccine. TCRdb passed the RT-PCR reads through MiXCR, listing each CDR3 protein once. Here the sample spans roughly 790,000 distinct CDR3 sequences, about 20% being singletons. The sample consisted of PBMCs from blood, taken more than 4 days after vaccination. These receptors all come from a man aged 50 or older who received an inactivated influenza vaccine.

The chain uses TRBV29-1 and TRBJ2-7, with TRBD1 as a possible D gene (6 bases). Trimming took 7 bases from V and 4 from J, leaving 11 bases between them. The V gene's germline CDR1 is SQVTM and CDR2 ANQGSEA. The CDR3 totals 11 residues. The CDR3 nucleotides read TGCAGCGCCGAGCAGGGGTACGAGCAGTACTTC. Amino acids: CSAEQGYEQYF.

This clonotype was seen a few times. The genes are TRBV6-2 or TRBV6-3 and TRBJ2-5, with TRBD1 identical over 7 bases. This CDR3 has 14 residues. Germline CDR1 is MNHEY and CDR2 is SVGEGT. After removal of 0 bases from V and 4 bases from J, the junction contained 2 bases not matched to a gene. CDR3 bases: TGTGCCAGCAGTTACTCTAGGGGGCTAGAGACCCAGTACTTC. Its translation: CASSYSRGLETQYF.

The CDR3 region is CASSQDLGGSRNEQFF. CDR3 in DNA: TGTGCCAGCAGTCAGGACCTTGGGGGGTCTCGCAATGAGCAGTTCTTC. This chain connects TRBV5-4 to TRBJ2-1; D possibly corresponds to TRBD2 (6 bases). V dropped 5 bases and J dropped 6 bases, with 21 bases sitting between them. CDR3 length: 16 residues. The germline gives CDR1 SGHNT, CDR2 YYREEE (reference sequence).

This clonotype was found a few times. The chain uses TRBV4-3 and TRBJ2-7; D gene unclear. Trimming took off 2 bases at V and 0 bases at J, with 8 bases between the two ends. The CDR3 length is 14 residues. The germline V gene encodes CDR1 LGHNA and CDR2 YSLEER. Here the CDR3 reads CASSQRESSYEQYF. The CDR3 DNA follows: TGCGCCAGCAGCCAACGAGAAAGCTCCTACGAGCAGTACTTC.

The chain couples TRBV2 to TRBJ2-1; D might be TRBD2 (6 bases). V was pared by 8 bases and J by 6 bases, with 23 bases between. CDR3 length: 16 residues. Looked up from germline, CDR1 is SNHLY and CDR2 is FYNNEI. Here the CDR3 reads CASVIIGLTSRNEQFF. CDR3 coding DNA: TGTGCCAGCGTTATAATCGGACTAACTTCCCGCAATGAGCAGTTCTTC.

This sequence joins TRBV20-1 and TRBJ1-5; 10 positions agree with TRBD1. The V and J ends lost 6 bases and 4 bases, in that order; junction bases with no gene match: 3. The germline gives CDR1 DFQATT, CDR2 SNEGSKA (reference sequence). The CDR3 has 13 residues. The CDR3 DNA is TGCAGTGCCGCGGGACAGGGGAATCAGCCCCAGCATTTT. It translates to CSAAGQGNQPQHF.

This clonotype occurred a few times. The V call is TRBV6-5, the J call TRBJ2-1, with 11 nucleotides matching TRBD2. The junction had 5 bases not matched to a gene; V was cut back by 0 bases and J by 4 bases. Germline-derived CDR1 and CDR2 are MNHEY and SVGAGI. This CDR3 is 17 amino acids long. The CDR3 bases are TGTGCCAGCAGTTACTCCTACTTAGCGGGGGGGTACAATGAGCAGTTCTTC. Its protein is CASSYSYLAGGYNEQFF.

The gene calls are TRBV24-1 and TRBJ2-3; D unclear. Per the germline V gene, CDR1 is KGHDR and CDR2 is SFDVKD. The CDR3 is made up of 12 amino acids. V gave up 1 base and J gave up 8 bases, with 6 bases separating them. DNA of the CDR3: TGTGCCACCAGTGATTTTATGGCTACGCAGTATTTT. Translation gives CATSDFMATQYF.

The rearrangement links TRBV20-1 to TRBJ2-1; D ambiguous. The germline V gene has CDR1 DFQATT and CDR2 SNEGSKA (reference sequence). The CDR3 is 13 amino acids. The V gene lost 3 bases and the J gene lost 0 bases, with 6 bases spanning the gap. The CDR3 region has the DNA TGCAGTGCTAGTTATCGCTCCTACAATGAGCAGTTCTTC. It yields the protein CSASYRSYNEQFF.

The chain carries TRBV20-1 and TRBJ2-1, with TRBD2 matching over 14 bases. The CDR3 is 18 amino acids. The ends lost 0 bases at V and 8 bases at J; junction bases unmatched: 12. The germline V gene encodes CDR1 DFQATT and CDR2 SNEGSKA (reference sequence). The DNA for the CDR3 is TGCAGTGCTAGAGATTGGGGGACTAGCGGGAGATGGAACGATGAGCAGTTCTTC. This gives the protein CSARDWGTSGRWNDEQFF.

The J gene is TRBJ1-1, the V gene TRBV4-2; D unclear. The germline V and J ends were trimmed by 1 base and 4 bases, with 10 bases remaining between them. The length of the CDR3 is 14 residues. Germline V gene data show CDR1 as LGHNA and CDR2 as YNFKEQ. CDR3 sequence reads: CASSQGALSTEAFF. For the CDR3, the DNA is TGTGCCAGCAGCCAAGGGGCCTTGAGCACTGAAGCTTTCTTT.

The chain employs TRBV10-3 and TRBJ1-5, with TRBD1 as a possible D gene (6 bases). The CDR3 spans 16 residues. Germline V gene lookup returns CDR1 ENHRY and CDR2 SYGVKD. With 3 bases removed from V and 1 base from J, the gap between germline ends came to 13 bases. The CDR3 sequence: CAISDRAGVSNQPQHF. The CDR3 nucleotides read TGTGCCATCAGTGATCGGGCAGGGGTCAGCAATCAGCCCCAGCATTTT.

The chain joins TRBV5-6 to TRBJ1-4, with 11 bases lining up with TRBD1. The germline gives CDR1 SGHDT, CDR2 YYEEEE. The ends lost 4 bases at V and 8 bases at J; junction bases unmatched: 7. CDR3 length: 15 residues. CDR3 region: CASSTWTGGVEKLFF. CDR3 bases: TGTGCCAGCAGCACCTGGACAGGGGGCGTCGAAAAACTGTTTTTT.

This clonotype was counted many times. The chain recombines TRBV7-2 with TRBJ1-5; D is perhaps TRBD1 (5 bases). CDR1 is SGHTA, CDR2 FQGNSA, per germline. The CDR3 runs to 14 residues. The V end lost 3 bases, the J end lost 6 bases, and 12 bases lay between the germline ends. The CDR3 reads CASSLVGDGQPQHF. The DNA of the CDR3 is TGTGCCAGCAGCTTGGTAGGGGACGGTCAGCCCCAGCATTTT.

This sequence joins TRBV29-1 and TRBJ2-7; TRBD2 agrees at 14 bases. The CDR3 runs 15 residues. The germline V gene has CDR1 SQVTM and CDR2 ANQGSEA. Unmatched junction bases numbered 7, after V lost 5 bases and J lost 4 bases. CDR3: CSVLGTSGSRYEQYF. In nucleotides, the CDR3 is TGCAGCGTTCTGGGGACTAGCGGGAGTAGATACGAGCAGTACTTC.

The J gene is TRBJ2-7, the V gene TRBV27; no reliable D call. Germline assignment: CDR1 MNHEY and CDR2 SMNVEV (reference sequence). The CDR3 contains 13 residues. V shed 3 bases and J shed 7 bases, with 13 bases lying between them. CDR3 sequence (DNA): TGTGCCAGCAGTTTGGGTAGCAGATGGGAGCAGTACTTC. Its translation: CASSLGSRWEQYF.

The chain combines TRBV5-6 with TRBJ2-2; 7 nucleotides match TRBD1. Germline V lookup: CDR1 SGHDT, CDR2 YYEEEE. The CDR3 spans 15 residues. With V trimmed by 1 base and J by 4 bases, 4 bases remained unmatched. CDR3 residues: CASSLTGQTTGELFF. The CDR3 DNA follows: TGTGCCAGCAGCTTGACGGGACAGACCACCGGGGAGCTGTTTTTT.

The genes are TRBV12-3 or TRBV12-4 and TRBJ1-1; D gene ambiguous. The CDR3 spans 14 residues. The germline V and J ends were trimmed by 3 bases and 0 bases, with 8 bases remaining between them. In nucleotides, the CDR3 is TGTGCCAGCAGTTTTAAACAGATGAACACTGAAGCTTTCTTT. The encoded protein is CASSFKQMNTEAFF.

This clonotype was seen a handful of times. The genes are TRBV24-1 and TRBJ1-5; D might be TRBD1 (5 bases). The germline CDR1 and CDR2 sequences are KGHDR and SFDVKD. Trimming removed 3 bases at V and 3 bases at J, with 8 bases between. The CDR3 is 14 amino acids. The DNA for the CDR3 is TGTGCCACCAGTGATCAAGGGACCAATCAGCCCCAGCATTTT. This gives the protein CATSDQGTNQPQHF.

This clonotype was found a few times. This chain links TRBV4-1 with TRBJ1-1, with D uncertain. V lost 0 bases and J 8 bases, leaving 10 bases between the germline ends. This CDR3 comprises 13 residues. Germline CDR1 reads MGHRA; CDR2 reads YSYEKL. The CDR3 loop reads CASSQERGIEAFF. The CDR3 DNA sequence: TGCGCCAGCAGCCAAGAGCGAGGGATCGAAGCTTTCTTT.

This clonotype has more than one count but fewer than ten. The V call is TRBV12-3 or TRBV12-4, the J call TRBJ1-6; D not resolved. The CDR3 has 15 amino acids. Trimming pared 3 bases from V and 0 bases from J, leaving 6 bases between. The CDR3 bases are TGTGCCAGCAGTTTGGAGTTCTCCTATAATTCACCCCTCCACTTT. Amino acid sequence: CASSLEFSYNSPLHF.

In nucleotides, the CDR3 is TGTGCCAGCAGCCATGCAGGGAACACTGAAGCTTTCTTT. This sequence encodes CASSHAGNTEAFF. The genes are TRBV3-1 and TRBJ1-1; no firm D call. V was cut by 3 bases and J by 1 base, with 6 bases left in between. Germline CDR1 reads LGHDT; CDR2 reads YNNKEL (reference sequence). CDR3 length: 13 amino acids.